This T cell receptor beta chain was found in a study of cytomegalovirus exposure and HLA in healthy donors. Primers for the PCR totalled 60 Vbeta and 13 Jbeta. Method: immunoSEQ multiplex PCR; TCRdb's copy keeps in-frame clones and lacks some. The sample records 100,000 or so clones, 69% being singletons. Trimming took 4 bases from V and 2 from J, leaving 25 bases between them. From germline, CDR1 is MNHNS and CDR2 SASEGT. The CDR3 has 19 residues. This clone was observed a handful of times. This sequence was found in a man aged 30 to 45 in good health and CMV-seronegative. The chain carries TRBV6-1 and TRBJ2-3, with D possibly being TRBD2 (5 bases). Sequenced: PBMCs. The CDR3 protein is CASSVGFFRTSSITDTQYF. In DNA, the CDR3 is TGTGCCAGCAGTGTTGGATTTTTTAGGACTTCCTCCATCACAGATACGCAGTATTTT.